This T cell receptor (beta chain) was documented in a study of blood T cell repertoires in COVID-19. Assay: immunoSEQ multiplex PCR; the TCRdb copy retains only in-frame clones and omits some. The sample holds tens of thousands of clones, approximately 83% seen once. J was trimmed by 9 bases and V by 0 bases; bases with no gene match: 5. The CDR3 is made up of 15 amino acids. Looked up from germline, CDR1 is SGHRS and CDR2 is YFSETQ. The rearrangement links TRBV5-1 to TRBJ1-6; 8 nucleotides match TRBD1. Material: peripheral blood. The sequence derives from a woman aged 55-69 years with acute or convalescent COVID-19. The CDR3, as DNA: TGCGCCAGCAGCTTGGCCCAGGGGGCCCGTTCACCCCTCCACTTT. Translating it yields CASSLAQGARSPLHF.